The clone carrying this T cell receptor (beta chain) was observed a handful of times. Reverse transcription of 0.5 to 1 ug RNA used random hexamers. TCRdb analysed the immunoSEQ multiplex PCR reads with MiXCR anew, one entry per CDR3 protein. Of about 150,000 distinct CDR3 sequences detected, approximately 95% appear once; the ten largest clones hold 0.15% to 0.2%. These data belong to a study of CD8 T cells in Susac syndrome. The source of this sequence is a human donor with Susac syndrome. The material sequenced was CD4+ T cells from PBMCs.

The CDR3 nucleotides read TGTGCCAGCAGCTTAACGGGACAGGGGAACACTGAAGCTTTCTTT. It codes for CASSLTGQGNTEAFF. The rearrangement links TRBV7-3 to TRBJ1-1, with 9 bases identical to TRBD1. V was clipped by 0 bases and J by 1 base; unmatched bases: 0. This CDR3 region has 15 residues. Per germline, CDR1 SGHTA and CDR2 FQGTGA. Supplemented by reference TRBV7-3 and TRBJ1-1, the full variable domain reads GAGVSQTPSNKVTEKGKYVELRCDPISGHTALYWYRQSLGQGPEFLIYFQGTGAADDSGLPNDRFFAVRPEGSVSTLKIQRTERGDSAVYLCASSLTGQGNTEAFFGQGTRLTVV.